A selection of T cell receptor beta chains follows, all from one sample in a study of T cell responses to AZD1222 COVID-19 vaccine. Measured with immunoSEQ multiplex PCR; TCRdb has only the in-frame clones, and not every one. The sample has about 110,000 clones, roughly 84% seen once; the top ten hold roughly 3%. The sequenced sample was peripheral blood, obtained on day 0 of AZD1222 vaccination. The receptors originated from an adult in good health. Both conserved end residues are part of each CDR3. A D gene is named only where the DNA matches it firmly. Clone size appears in some rows only: once, few, many, or a class for an expanded clone.

J | size | V | D | CDR3 | DNA
TRBJ2-6 | . | TRBV2 | . | CASRRGRNSGANVLTF | TGTGCCAGCAGGAGGGGCAGGAACTCTGGGGCCAACGTCCTGACTTTC
TRBJ1-5 | . | TRBV10-3 | . | CAITDQPQHF | TGTGCCATCACGGATCAGCCCCAGCATTTT
TRBJ1-2 | . | TRBV2 | TRBD1 | CASSLDREDGYTF | TGTGCCAGCAGTCTGGACAGGGAGGATGGCTACACCTTC
TRBJ2-5 | . | TRBV2 | . | CASNYWNQETQYF | TGTGCCAGCAATTACTGGAACCAAGAGACCCAGTACTTC
TRBJ1-4 | . | TRBV6-6 | TRBD1 | CASSTGQANEKLFF | TGTGCCAGCAGTACGGGACAGGCTAATGAAAAACTGTTTTTT
TRBJ2-7 | . | TRBV5-1 | TRBD1 | CASSFRVGQGYEQYF | TGCGCCAGCAGCTTCCGTGTGGGACAGGGGTACGAGCAGTACTTC
TRBJ1-6 | few | TRBV19 | . | CASSRGTENSPLHF | TGTGCCAGTAGTAGGGGGACGGAGAATTCACCCCTCCACTTT
TRBJ1-2 | once | TRBV7-9 | . | CASSYFDYGYTF | TGTGCCAGCAGCTACTTCGACTATGGCTACACCTTC
TRBJ1-2 | . | TRBV10-3 | . | CAISENVAWRGYTF | TGTGCCATCAGTGAGAATGTGGCCTGGAGAGGCTACACCTTC
TRBJ2-2 | once | TRBV21-1 | . | CASSKKGGQGDTGELFF | TGTGCCAGCAGCAAAAAGGGTGGACAGGGGGACACCGGGGAGCTGTTTTTT
TRBJ2-5 | . | TRBV3-1/TRBV3-2 | . | CASSPSAQGTQYF | TGTGCCAGCAGCCCAAGCGCCCAGGGGACCCAGTACTTC
TRBJ2-7 | . | TRBV5-1 | . | CASRDRIPAYEQYF | TGCGCCAGCAGAGACAGAATTCCGGCCTACGAGCAGTACTTC
TRBJ1-4 | . | TRBV28 | . | CASTSGNEKLFF | TGTGCCAGCACCTCCGGGAATGAAAAACTGTTTTTT
TRBJ1-4 | . | TRBV9 | . | CASSAQGSANEKLFF | TGTGCCAGCAGCGCCCAGGGGAGTGCTAATGAAAAACTGTTTTTT
TRBJ1-5 | . | TRBV3-1/TRBV3-2 | . | CASSQEIGGFNQPQHF | TGTGCCAGCAGCCAAGAAATTGGGGGATTCAATCAGCCCCAGCATTTT
TRBJ2-7 | . | TRBV6-5 | TRBD1 | CASSYQGTGGGYEQYF | TGTGCCAGCAGTTACCAGGGGACAGGGGGCGGGTACGAGCAGTACTTC
TRBJ1-6 | . | TRBV5-1 | . | CASSLPGGRGSPLHF | TGCGCCAGCAGCTTGCCCGGGGGGCGCGGTTCACCCCTCCACTTT
TRBJ1-6 | . | TRBV3-1/TRBV3-2 | TRBD1 | CASSQGSGTANSPLHF | TGTGCCAGCAGCCAAGGTAGCGGGACAGCAAATTCACCCCTCCACTTT
TRBJ1-5 | few | TRBV28 | . | CASRVEMGPQHF | TGTGCCAGTCGGGTTGAGATGGGACCCCAGCATTTT
TRBJ1-6 | . | TRBV6-1 | . | CASSESVATGSSPLHF | TGTGCCAGCAGTGAGAGCGTTGCTACAGGGAGTTCACCCCTCCACTTT
TRBJ1-5 | . | TRBV6-4 | . | CASSAWGGNQPQHF | TGTGCCAGCAGTGCCTGGGGTGGCAATCAGCCCCAGCATTTT
TRBJ1-5 | . | TRBV9 | . | CASSVEGGRNQPQHF | TGTGCCAGCAGCGTAGAGGGGGGCCGCAATCAGCCCCAGCATTTT
TRBJ2-1 | once | TRBV28 | . | CASSLALGGGQNEQFF | TGTGCCAGCAGTTTAGCCCTCGGCGGGGGCCAAAATGAGCAGTTCTTC
TRBJ1-1 | . | TRBV5-1 | . | CASSSEPGTKDTEAFF | TGCGCCAGCAGCTCCGAGCCGGGGACTAAGGACACTGAAGCTTTCTTT